The 26 T cell receptor beta chains below were found in one sample sequenced in a study of Graves' ophthalmopathy and Graves' hyperthyroidism. RNA served as the template for amplifying TCR beta CDR3 regions. RT-PCR in the first round used HTBI primers; a second-round multiplex PCR followed. TCRdb used MiXCR to reprocess the multiplex PCR reads, holding one entry per CDR3 protein. Altogether a few hundred thousand distinct CDR3 sequences are present, more than 20% being singletons, with the ten largest covering 2.5% to 3%. The sequenced material came from peripheral blood. The receptors stem from a woman aged 18-29 years with stable Graves' hyperthyroidism.

The chain couples TRBV11-2 to TRBJ2-2; either TRBD1 or TRBD2 may supply D (5 bases each). The ends were cut back, 0 bases at V and 2 bases at J, with 10 bases in the middle. Germline assignment: CDR1 SGHAT and CDR2 FQNNGV. This CDR3 is built from 16 residues. CDR3 amino acids: CASSLDRGYNTGELFF. CDR3 nucleotide sequence: TGTGCCAGCAGCTTAGATCGGGGCTACAACACCGGGGAGCTGTTTTTT.

The table lists this clonotype with many counts. The chain has TRBV6-2 or TRBV6-3 and TRBJ2-7, with 9 bases matching TRBD2. Germline V CDR1 and CDR2: MNHEY, SVGEGT. J was trimmed by 1 base and V by 7 bases; bases with no gene match: 8. The CDR3 loop spans 15 amino acids. CDR3 nucleotide sequence: TGTGCCAGCATAGAAGGACTAGCGACTTCCTACGAGCAGTACTTC. Protein sequence: CASIEGLATSYEQYF.

This clonotype occurred many times. The chain has TRBV7-9 and TRBJ2-5; a possible D gene is TRBD2 (5 bases). Germline V gene sequence: CDR1 SEHNR, CDR2 FQNEAQ (reference sequence). V lost 7 bases and J 4 bases, leaving 19 bases between the germline ends. This CDR3 region has 15 residues. The CDR3 nucleotides are TGTGCCAGCACCCCTTTTGAGGGAGTGAGAGAGACCCAGTACTTC. Protein product: CASTPFEGVRETQYF.

The sample holds many counts of this clonotype. This sequence joins TRBV30 and TRBJ2-2, with 8 bases fitting TRBD2. J lost 1 base, V lost 0 bases, and 1 base had no gene match. The length of the CDR3 is 15 residues. CDR1 is GTSNPN, CDR2 SVGIG, per germline (reference sequence). The CDR3 sequence is CAWSVLAENTGELFF. The CDR3 DNA reads as TGTGCCTGGAGTGTACTAGCGGAGAACACCGGGGAGCTGTTTTTT.

This clonotype was seen only a few times. A read error may explain this, as a much larger clone is one base away. This rearrangement joins TRBV30 to TRBJ1-1; 9 bases are shared with TRBD1. In germline, CDR1 is GTSNPN, CDR2 SVGIG (reference sequence). The CDR3 covers 15 residues. For the CDR3, the DNA is TGTGCCTGGAAGGAGGGACAGGGATGGAACACTGGAGCTTTCTTT. It yields the protein CAWKEGQGWNTGAFF.

This clonotype was found many times. One junction end does not reproduce the germline sequence, and a read error may be involved. The chain recombines TRBV2 with TRBJ1-1; maybe TRBD1 (5 bases). Germline V gives CDR1 SNHLY, CDR2 FYNNEI. The CDR3 length is 14 residues. The CDR3 DNA follows: TGTGCCGGCAGGGCCACAACGGCTCCGACTGAAGCTTTCTTT. This sequence encodes CAGRATTAPTEAFF.

This clonotype was observed at least ten times. CDR3 nucleotide sequence: TGTGCCAGCAGCTTAGCGGGCCGGGGTGGAGGGACTGAAGCTTTCTTT. The encoded protein is CASSLAGRGGGTEAFF. The rearrangement links TRBV7-9 to TRBJ1-1; D unresolved. The V and J ends lost 0 bases and 5 bases respectively, with 16 bases between them. CDR3 length equals 16 residues. The germline V gene encodes CDR1 SEHNR and CDR2 FQNEAQ (reference sequence).

The V call is TRBV7-2, the J call TRBJ1-1; 9 bases align to TRBD1. Germline V CDR1 and CDR2: SGHTA, FQGNSA. V dropped 0 bases and J dropped 4; count of bases not matched to a gene: 3. The CDR3 length is 15 residues. The CDR3 spells CASSLAGTGLTEAFF. CDR3 DNA sequence: TGTGCCAGCAGCTTAGCCGGGACAGGGCTCACTGAAGCTTTCTTT.

This clonotype appeared many times. The J gene is TRBJ1-2, the V gene TRBV6-1; D is possibly TRBD1 (6 bases). The V gene's germline CDR1 is MNHNS and CDR2 SASEGT. V lost 2 bases and J lost 5, with 18 bases in between. This CDR3 is 16 amino acids long. The CDR3: CASSERGTPLGYGYTF. The CDR3 coding sequence is TGTGCCAGCAGTGAACGTGGGACACCACTTGGATATGGCTACACCTTC.

The genes are TRBV7-9 and TRBJ1-5, with unresolved D. CDR1 is SEHNR and CDR2 is FQNEAQ in the germline V gene (reference sequence). The CDR3 spans 13 residues. Trimming pared 5 bases from V and 5 bases from J, leaving 10 bases between. The CDR3 spells CASSIDNDQPQHF. CDR3 nucleotides: TGTGCCAGCAGCATCGACAACGATCAGCCCCAGCATTTT. The full variable domain, completed using reference TRBV7-9 and TRBJ1-5, is DTGVSQNPRHKITKRGQNVTFRCDPISEHNRLYWYRQTLGQGPEFLTYFQNEAQLEKSRLLSDRFSAERPKGSFSTLEIQRTEQGDSAMYLCASSIDNDQPQHFGDGTRLSIL.

In this sample, this clonotype turned up a few times. The DNA for the CDR3 is TGTGCCAGCAGGCGCGGGGGGACGAACACCGGGGAGCTGTTTTTT. It yields the protein CASRRGGTNTGELFF. J is TRBJ2-2 and V is TRBV12-3 or TRBV12-4; 8 bases align to TRBD2. There are 15 residues in the CDR3. Unmatched junction bases numbered 3, after V lost 6 bases and J lost 0 bases.

At least ten counts were recorded for this clonotype. The chain carries TRBV24-1 and TRBJ2-7; D is uncertain. CDR1 is KGHDR and CDR2 is SFDVKD in the germline V gene. Trimming removed 5 bases from V and 1 base from J, with 14 bases in between. The CDR3 totals 15 residues. The CDR3 sequence: CATSASGSFSYEQYF. For the CDR3, the DNA is TGTGCCACCAGTGCCTCCGGGTCTTTTTCCTACGAGCAGTACTTC.

There are many counts of this clonotype. The gene calls are TRBV20-1 and TRBJ1-5, with TRBD1 matching over 9 bases. The V segment lost 3 bases and the J segment 9 bases; nucleotides outside the gene matches: 12. Germline V lookup: CDR1 DFQATT, CDR2 SNEGSKA (reference sequence). This CDR3 contains 15 residues. The CDR3 is CSARRTGDPSWPQHF. CDR3 coding DNA: TGCAGTGCTAGGCGGACAGGGGACCCATCATGGCCCCAGCATTTT.

In its sample, this clonotype was seen many times. CDR3 bases: TGTGCCAGCAGCTTAAGAGACAGTCGGGGTCAGCCCCAGCATTTT. It codes for CASSLRDSRGQPQHF. The rearrangement links TRBV7-8 to TRBJ1-5; tentatively, D is TRBD1 (5 bases). The V end was cut by 2 bases, the J end by 6 bases, with 14 bases between. The length of the CDR3 is 15 residues. Germline assignment: CDR1 SGHVS and CDR2 FQNEAQ.

The chain employs TRBV10-3 and TRBJ1-1; D is undetermined. There are 13 residues in the CDR3. Trimming took 6 bases from V and 6 from J, leaving 14 bases between them. Germline V lookup: CDR1 ENHRY, CDR2 SYGVKD. The CDR3 reads CAIRFFEPSEAFF. DNA of the CDR3: TGTGCCATCAGATTCTTTGAGCCTTCTGAAGCTTTCTTT.

There are a few counts of this clonotype. This chain links TRBV10-3 with TRBJ2-5; D tentatively fits TRBD1 or TRBD2 (6 bases each). V shed 6 bases and J shed 2 bases, with 10 bases lying between them. The CDR3 sequence is 13 residues long. CDR1 is ENHRY and CDR2 is SYGVKD in the germline V gene. In DNA form, the CDR3 reads TGTGCCATCAGGCAGGGGACTCAAGAGACCCAGTACTTC. Its translation is CAIRQGTQETQYF.

This clonotype was detected many times. The CDR3 protein is CSASQRRSGRWTGELFF. The CDR3 DNA reads as TGCAGTGCTAGCCAGAGACGGAGCGGGAGATGGACCGGGGAGCTGTTTTTT. The gene calls are TRBV20-1 and TRBJ2-2, with 8 bases identical to TRBD2. V dropped 3 bases and J dropped 5; count of bases not matched to a gene: 14. The CDR3 consists of 17 residues. CDR1 and CDR2 from the germline V gene are DFQATT and SNEGSKA (reference sequence).

A remark on this clonotype: The CDR3 does not close with the conserved phenylalanine or tryptophan, likely indicating a read error. No DNA is shown, since the ends of the CDR3 on it are uncertain; the CDR3 is the one TCRdb lists. The chain is built from TRBV28 and TRBJ2-7; the table's D gene call, TRBD2, was not cross checked with the DNA. Per the germline V gene, CDR1 is MDHEN and CDR2 is SYDVKM. A total of 10 residues make up the CDR3, ends included. The CDR3 is CASSLIHRAQ.

The CDR3 region is CASSPSPGLYYEQYF. The CDR3 DNA reads as TGTGCCAGCAGTCCTTCACCGGGACTGTACTACGAGCAGTACTTC. This chain uses TRBV12-3 or TRBV12-4 with TRBJ2-7; TRBD2 might be the D (6 bases). The V gene lost 5 bases and the J gene lost 3 bases, with 17 bases spanning the gap. The CDR3 runs to 15 residues.

In the case of this clonotype: This may be a read error: a much more frequent sequence differs by one nucleotide. This chain links TRBV12-3 or TRBV12-4 with TRBJ1-1; maybe TRBD1 (5 bases). The CDR3 sequence is 13 residues long. CDR3 in amino acids: CAGSLPGKGEAFF. DNA of the CDR3: TGTGCCGGCAGTTTACCAGGGAAAGGTGAAGCTTTCTTT.

A few counts support this clonotype. This sequence joins TRBV11-2 and TRBJ2-2, with 11 bases identical to TRBD2. The CDR3 is made up of 16 amino acids. After removal of 5 bases from V and 5 bases from J, the junction contained 7 bases not matched to a gene. Germline assignment: CDR1 SGHAT and CDR2 FQNNGV. Here the CDR3 reads CASSPLAGGRTGELFF. The CDR3 coding sequence is TGTGCCAGCAGCCCCCTAGCGGGAGGTCGGACCGGGGAGCTGTTTTTT.

There are many counts of this clonotype. The rearrangement links TRBV7-2 to TRBJ1-1, with D unclear. CDR3 length equals 14 residues. V was cut by 6 bases and J by 0 bases, with 11 bases left in between. Looked up from germline, CDR1 is SGHTA and CDR2 is FQGNSA. CDR3 protein: CASRPSNLNTEAFF. The CDR3 nucleotides are TGTGCCAGCAGGCCCAGCAACTTGAACACTGAAGCTTTCTTT.

In this sample, this clonotype turned up many times. J is TRBJ1-1 and V is TRBV6-2 or TRBV6-3; D may be TRBD1 (5 bases). The V gene's germline CDR1 is MNHEY and CDR2 SVGEGT. This CDR3 comprises 14 residues. Trimming shortened V by 4 bases and J by 6 bases, and 15 bases separated the two germline ends. The CDR3 sequence is CASSSFRELAEAFF. CDR3 nucleotide sequence: TGTGCCAGCAGTTCCTTCAGGGAGCTTGCTGAAGCTTTCTTT.

This clonotype was seen repeatedly, ten times or more. The J gene is TRBJ2-2, the V gene TRBV11-1, with 9 bases identical to TRBD2. CDR3 length equals 18 residues. Trimming removed 0 bases from V and 7 bases from J; junction bases left unmatched: 12. The germline V gene has CDR1 SGHAT and CDR2 FQDESV (reference sequence). This chain's CDR3 is CASSLAPWREGLIGELFF. The CDR3 DNA follows: TGTGCCAGCAGCTTAGCGCCATGGCGGGAGGGCCTGATCGGGGAGCTGTTTTTT.

This clonotype was seen more than once but under ten times. The CDR3 protein is CASSIPSWQGLETQYF. The CDR3 coding sequence is TGTGCCAGCAGTATACCCTCCTGGCAGGGCTTGGAGACCCAGTACTTC. The chain recombines TRBV28 with TRBJ2-5; D may be TRBD1 (5 bases). CDR1 is MDHEN and CDR2 is SYDVKM in the germline V gene. The CDR3 totals 16 residues. Trimming cost V 5 bases and J 5 bases, with 21 bases left between them.

In this sample, this clonotype turned up many times. The chain links TRBV27 to TRBJ1-1; no clear D gene. The CDR3 is made up of 14 amino acids. V was trimmed by 5 bases and J by 4 bases, leaving 14 bases between them. Looked up from germline, CDR1 is MNHEY and CDR2 is SMNVEV (reference sequence). CDR3 nucleotide sequence: TGTGCCAGCAGTCGCACGGTCCGGGGCACTGAAGCTTTCTTT. The encoded protein is CASSRTVRGTEAFF.